What follows are 8 T cell receptor beta chains derived from one specimen sequenced in a study of brain T cells in children with intractable seizures. Noted time point: blood from clinic visit 5 months post-surgery; TSC patient then seizure free. The data were produced by immunoSEQ multiplex PCR, yet TCRdb's version contains in-frame clones alone and is incomplete. The table shows a few hundred thousand clones, with over 90% occurring only once. The sample in question was peripheral blood, obtained about 5 months after surgery. The receptor source for this set is a boy in the first two years of life with tuberous sclerosis and intractable seizures.

This clone was recorded a few times. The chain is built from TRBV30 and TRBJ1-2; 9 nucleotides agree with TRBD1. Per the germline V gene, CDR1 is GTSNPN and CDR2 is SVGIG (reference sequence). The junction had 7 bases not matched to a gene; V was cut back by 7 bases and J by 4 bases. The CDR3 covers 13 residues. The CDR3 nucleotides are TGTGCCTTCAACTCGGGACAGGGCTATGGCTACACCTTC. Encoded protein: CAFNSGQGYGYTF.

This rearrangement joins TRBV5-1 to TRBJ1-1, with a possible D match to TRBD1 (6 bases). Germline CDR1 and CDR2: SGHRS and YFSETQ. The CDR3 runs 15 residues. V lost 1 base, J lost 7 bases, and 17 bases lay in between. The CDR3 here is CASSLNSGPRGEAFF. The DNA of the CDR3 is TGCGCCAGCAGCTTGAATTCGGGACCCAGGGGTGAAGCTTTCTTT.

The sample holds one count of this clone. V is TRBV28 and J is TRBJ2-1, with D hard to call. Germline V gene lookup returns CDR1 MDHEN and CDR2 SYDVKM. Trimming stripped 7 bases from V and 6 bases from J, with 4 bases between. The CDR3 is 10 amino acids. CDR3 region: CASIGNEQFF. The CDR3 bases are TGTGCCAGCATTGGCAATGAGCAGTTCTTC.

This rearrangement joins TRBV7-8 to TRBJ1-2; D gene unclear. Germline-derived CDR1 and CDR2 are SGHVS and FQNEAQ. CDR3 length equals 12 residues. Trimming shortened V by 5 bases and J by 6 bases, and 10 bases separated the two germline ends. CDR3 DNA sequence: TGTGCCAGCAGCATCGGCTCGGATGGCTACACCTTC. Protein sequence: CASSIGSDGYTF.

The V and J genes are TRBV19 and TRBJ1-1; D unresolved. V was clipped by 6 bases and J by 3 bases, with 8 bases between them. Germline values: CDR1 LNHDA, CDR2 SQIVND (reference sequence). The CDR3 runs to 12 residues. In DNA, the CDR3 is TGTGCCAGTAGGGACGGCCACACTGAAGCTTTCTTT. It codes for CASRDGHTEAFF.

The chain uses TRBV4-1 and TRBJ2-4; 10 bases align to TRBD1. In germline, CDR1 is MGHRA, CDR2 YSYEKL. The CDR3 extends over 14 amino acids. V trimming: 3 bases; J trimming: 6 bases; junction bases outside the gene matches: 2. The CDR3 DNA is TGCGCCAGCAGCCAGGGACAGGGGATAAACATTCAGTACTTC. Its protein product is CASSQGQGINIQYF.

CDR3 region: CASSLLARNYGYTF. In DNA, the CDR3 is TGTGCCAGCAGCTTATTAGCGAGAAACTATGGCTACACCTTC. This rearrangement joins TRBV13 to TRBJ1-2, with D uncertain. Trimming stripped 2 bases from V and 2 bases from J, with 9 bases between. CDR1 and CDR2 (germline): PRHDT, FYEKMQ (reference sequence). The CDR3 spans 14 residues.

The chain links TRBV6-5 to TRBJ2-1; TRBD1 agrees at 10 bases. This CDR3 contains 16 residues. V gave up 1 base and J gave up 6 bases; unmatched junction bases: 6. Germline loops: CDR1 MNHEY, CDR2 SVGAGI. This chain's CDR3 is CASSYLPGTGVNEQFF. CDR3 DNA: TGTGCCAGCAGTTACTTACCAGGGACAGGGGTCAATGAGCAGTTCTTC.